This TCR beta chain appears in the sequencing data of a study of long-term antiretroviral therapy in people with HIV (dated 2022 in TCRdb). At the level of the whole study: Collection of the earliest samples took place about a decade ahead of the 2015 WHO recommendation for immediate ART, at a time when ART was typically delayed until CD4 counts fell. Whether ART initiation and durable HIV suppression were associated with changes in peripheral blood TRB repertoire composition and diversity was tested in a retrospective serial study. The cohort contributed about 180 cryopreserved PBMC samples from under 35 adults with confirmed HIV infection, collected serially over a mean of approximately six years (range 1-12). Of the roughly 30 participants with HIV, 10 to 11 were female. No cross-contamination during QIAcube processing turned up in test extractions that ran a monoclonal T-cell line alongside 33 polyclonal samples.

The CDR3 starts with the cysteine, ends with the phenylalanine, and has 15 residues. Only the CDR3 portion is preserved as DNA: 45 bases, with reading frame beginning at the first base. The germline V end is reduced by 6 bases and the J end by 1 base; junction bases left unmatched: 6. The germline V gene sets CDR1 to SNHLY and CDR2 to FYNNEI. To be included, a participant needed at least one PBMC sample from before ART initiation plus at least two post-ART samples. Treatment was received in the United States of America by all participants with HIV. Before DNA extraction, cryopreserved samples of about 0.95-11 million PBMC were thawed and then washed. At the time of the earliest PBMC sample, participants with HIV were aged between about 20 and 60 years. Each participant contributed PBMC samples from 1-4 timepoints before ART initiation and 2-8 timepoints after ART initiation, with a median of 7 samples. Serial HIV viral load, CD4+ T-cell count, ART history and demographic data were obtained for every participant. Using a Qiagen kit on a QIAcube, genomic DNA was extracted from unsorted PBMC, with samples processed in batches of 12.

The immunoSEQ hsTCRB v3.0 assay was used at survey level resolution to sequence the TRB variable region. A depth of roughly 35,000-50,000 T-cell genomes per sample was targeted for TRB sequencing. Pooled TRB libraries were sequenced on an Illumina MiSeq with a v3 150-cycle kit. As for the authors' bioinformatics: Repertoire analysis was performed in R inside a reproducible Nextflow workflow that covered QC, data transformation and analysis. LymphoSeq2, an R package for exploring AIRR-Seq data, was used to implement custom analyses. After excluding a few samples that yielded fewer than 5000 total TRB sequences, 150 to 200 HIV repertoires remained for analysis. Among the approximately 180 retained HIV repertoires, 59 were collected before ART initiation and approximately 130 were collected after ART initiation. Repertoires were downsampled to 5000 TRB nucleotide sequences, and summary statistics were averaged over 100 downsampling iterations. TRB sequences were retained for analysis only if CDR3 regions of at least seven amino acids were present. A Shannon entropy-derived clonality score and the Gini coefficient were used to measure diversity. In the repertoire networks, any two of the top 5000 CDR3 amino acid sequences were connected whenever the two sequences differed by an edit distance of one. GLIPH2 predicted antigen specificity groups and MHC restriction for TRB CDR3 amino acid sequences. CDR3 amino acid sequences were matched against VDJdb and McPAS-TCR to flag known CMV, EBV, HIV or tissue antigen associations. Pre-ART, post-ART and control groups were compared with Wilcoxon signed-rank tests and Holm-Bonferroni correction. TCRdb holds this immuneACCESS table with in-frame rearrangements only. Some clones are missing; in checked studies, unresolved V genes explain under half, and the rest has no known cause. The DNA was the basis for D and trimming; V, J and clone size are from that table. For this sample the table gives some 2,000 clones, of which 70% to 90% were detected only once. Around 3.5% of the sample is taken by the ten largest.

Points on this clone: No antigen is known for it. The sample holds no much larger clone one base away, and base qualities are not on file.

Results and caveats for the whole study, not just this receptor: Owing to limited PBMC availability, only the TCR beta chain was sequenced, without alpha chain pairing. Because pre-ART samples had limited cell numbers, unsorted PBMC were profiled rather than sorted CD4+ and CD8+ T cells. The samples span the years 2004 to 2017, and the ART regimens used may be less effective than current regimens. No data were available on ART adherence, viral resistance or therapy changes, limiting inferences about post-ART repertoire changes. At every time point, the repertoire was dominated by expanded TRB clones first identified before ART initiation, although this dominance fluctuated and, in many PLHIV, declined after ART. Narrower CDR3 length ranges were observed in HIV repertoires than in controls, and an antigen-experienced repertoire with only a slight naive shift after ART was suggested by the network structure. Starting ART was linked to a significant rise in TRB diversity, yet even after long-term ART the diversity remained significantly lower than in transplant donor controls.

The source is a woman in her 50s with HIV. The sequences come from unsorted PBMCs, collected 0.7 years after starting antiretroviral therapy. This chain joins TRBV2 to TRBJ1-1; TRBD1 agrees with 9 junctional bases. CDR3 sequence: CASRTPDRGNTEAFF. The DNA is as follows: TGTGCCAGCAGGACACCGGACAGGGGGAACACTGAAGCTTTCTTT.